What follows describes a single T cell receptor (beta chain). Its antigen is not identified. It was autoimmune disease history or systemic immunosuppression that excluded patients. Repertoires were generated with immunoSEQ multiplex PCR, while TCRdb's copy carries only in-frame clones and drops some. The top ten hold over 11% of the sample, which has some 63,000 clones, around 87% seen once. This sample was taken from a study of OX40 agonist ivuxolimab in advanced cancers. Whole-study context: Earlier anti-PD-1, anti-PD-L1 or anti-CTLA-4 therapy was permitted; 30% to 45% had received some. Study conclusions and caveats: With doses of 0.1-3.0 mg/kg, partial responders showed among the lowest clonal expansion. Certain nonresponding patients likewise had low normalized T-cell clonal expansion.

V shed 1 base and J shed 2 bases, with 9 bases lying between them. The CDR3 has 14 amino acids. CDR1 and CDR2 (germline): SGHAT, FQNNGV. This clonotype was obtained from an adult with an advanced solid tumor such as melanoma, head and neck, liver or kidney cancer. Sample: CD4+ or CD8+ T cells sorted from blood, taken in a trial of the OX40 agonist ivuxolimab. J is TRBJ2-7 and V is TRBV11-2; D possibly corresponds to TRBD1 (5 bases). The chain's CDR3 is CASSLVQGAYEQYF. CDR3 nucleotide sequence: TGTGCCAGCAGCTTAGTCCAGGGCGCCTACGAGCAGTACTTC.